Shown below are 23 T cell receptor beta chains from a single sample sequenced in a study of cytomegalovirus exposure and HLA in healthy donors. Primers: 60 Vbeta forward and 13 Jbeta reverse. Generated by immunoSEQ multiplex PCR, the TCRdb table keeps only in-frame clones and is missing some. The sample includes about 160,000 clones, around 79% of them seen just once. Material for sequencing was PBMCs. These receptors originate from a man aged 18 to 30 in good health and CMV-seronegative.

The V and J genes are TRBV10-2 and TRBJ2-7; 10 bases fit TRBD1. From germline, CDR1 is WSHSY and CDR2 SAAADI. The CDR3 has 15 residues. Trimming cost V 3 bases and J 5 bases; bases outside gene matches: 7. DNA of the CDR3: TGCGCCAGCAGTGACTACCGGGACAGGGGCAACGAGCAGTACTTC. Amino acids: CASSDYRDRGNEQYF.

V usage is TRBV5-6 and J usage is TRBJ2-6; 7 bases align to TRBD1. Germline V lookup: CDR1 SGHDT, CDR2 YYEEEE. V gave up 5 bases and J gave up 4 bases; unmatched junction bases: 6. This CDR3 contains 15 residues. This CDR3 is CASRPTGSGANVLTF. DNA for the CDR3: TGTGCCAGCAGACCGACAGGGTCCGGGGCCAACGTCCTGACTTTC.

This clone occurred once. The CDR3 reads CAWSVRGTDTQYF. In nucleotides, the CDR3 is TGTGCCTGGAGTGTACGAGGGACAGATACGCAGTATTTT. V gene TRBV30 combines with J gene TRBJ2-3; TRBD2 might be the D (5 bases). The V end lost 0 bases, the J end lost 3 bases, and 7 bases lay between the germline ends. The V gene's germline CDR1 is GTSNPN and CDR2 SVGIG (reference sequence). The CDR3 extends over 13 amino acids.

V gene TRBV7-9 combines with J gene TRBJ1-1, with a tentative D call TRBD1 (6 bases). There are 18 residues in the CDR3. The ends were cut back, 1 base at V and 4 bases at J, with 22 bases in the middle. From germline, CDR1 is SEHNR and CDR2 FQNEAQ (reference sequence). The CDR3 protein is CASSLGTTGGGAGTEAFF. In DNA, the CDR3 is TGTGCCAGCAGCTTAGGGACAACAGGTGGGGGCGCCGGCACTGAAGCTTTCTTT.

This clone was seen just once. The chain recombines TRBV5-5 with TRBJ2-1, with TRBD2 as a possible D gene (6 bases). The CDR3 runs to 11 residues. Trimming removed 3 bases at V and 10 bases at J, with 8 bases between. The V gene's germline CDR1 is SGHKS and CDR2 YYEKEE (reference sequence). The CDR3 DNA reads as TGTGCCAGCAGCTGGGGGGTCGAGCAGTTCTTC. Its protein product is CASSWGVEQFF.

The chain has TRBV9 and TRBJ2-3; 10 nucleotides agree with TRBD2. Trimming cost V 6 bases and J 2 bases; bases outside gene matches: 6. CDR3 length equals 15 residues. Germline-derived CDR1 and CDR2 are SGDLS and YYNGEE. CDR3 loop: CASTPGLANTDTQYF. The CDR3 DNA reads as TGTGCCAGCACCCCGGGACTAGCGAACACAGATACGCAGTATTTT.

This rearrangement joins TRBV18 to TRBJ2-7; D not certain. CDR3 length equals 14 residues. CDR1 and CDR2 from the germline V gene are KGHSH and LQKENI. V dropped 5 bases and J dropped 2 bases, with 13 bases sitting between them. The CDR3 sequence is CASSNLGPTYEQYF. The CDR3 DNA sequence: TGTGCCAGCTCAAATCTAGGTCCAACCTACGAGCAGTACTTC.

This clone was picked up a small number of times. An end of the junction does not agree with germline; a read error may underlie this. In DNA form, the CDR3 reads TGTTCCAGCAGCACCTCGGACAGGGGGCATGGCTACACCTTC. Its translation is CSSSTSDRGHGYTF. J is TRBJ1-2 and V is TRBV7-9, with TRBD1 identical over 11 bases. This CDR3 is built from 14 residues. Looked up from germline, CDR1 is SEHNR and CDR2 is FQNEAQ (reference sequence).

This clone was detected only once. This chain connects TRBV14 to TRBJ2-1, with 7 bases aligning to TRBD1. Germline loops: CDR1 SGHDN, CDR2 FVKESK. V was pared by 2 bases and J by 1 base, with 8 bases of the junction left unmatched. The CDR3 is 17 residues long. In nucleotides, the CDR3 is TGTGCCAGCAGCCAAAAGGGGCAGGGGGTGTCCTACAATGAGCAGTTCTTC. Translating gives CASSQKGQGVSYNEQFF.

The chain is built from TRBV7-2 and TRBJ2-3; D uncertain. The CDR3 sequence is 14 residues long. V lost 7 bases and J 7 bases, leaving 18 bases between the germline ends. In germline, CDR1 is SGHTA, CDR2 FQGNSA. The DNA of the CDR3 is TGTGCCAGCACCTTGTCCATGGTGCGGAATACGCAGTATTTT. Encoded protein: CASTLSMVRNTQYF.

The rearrangement joins TRBV10-1 to TRBJ1-3; the D gene is possibly TRBD1 (6 bases). Germline lookup yields CDR1 WNHNN and CDR2 SYGVQD (reference sequence). The V end was cut by 0 bases, the J end by 0 bases, with 9 bases between. The CDR3 has 16 residues. The CDR3 sequence: CASSESTGHSGNTIYF. CDR3 sequence (DNA): TGCGCCAGCAGTGAGTCGACGGGACACTCTGGAAACACCATATATTTT.

This chain connects TRBV4-3 to TRBJ2-7; 8 bases agree with TRBD2. This CDR3 region has 15 residues. Germline V gene lookup returns CDR1 LGHNA and CDR2 YSLEER. The junction had 4 bases not matched to a gene; V was cut back by 1 base and J by 2 bases. CDR3 residues: CASSQGVSGTYEQYF. The CDR3 region has the DNA TGCGCCAGCAGCCAAGGGGTTAGCGGGACCTACGAGCAGTACTTC.

This chain uses TRBV5-5 with TRBJ2-1, with 7 positions matching TRBD2. V dropped 4 bases and J dropped 8; count of bases not matched to a gene: 6. Germline V gene data show CDR1 as SGHKS and CDR2 as YYEKEE (reference sequence). CDR3 size: 13 residues. CDR3 region: CASSPGLGYEQFF. In DNA, the CDR3 is TGTGCCAGCAGCCCCGGACTAGGGTATGAGCAGTTCTTC.

This chain joins TRBV5-5 and TRBJ2-5; 8 bases are shared with TRBD1. The CDR3 length is 14 residues. CDR1 is SGHKS, CDR2 YYEKEE, per germline (reference sequence). Trimming at V came to 3 bases and at J to 5 bases, leaving 6 bases not matched to a gene. DNA of the CDR3: TGTGCCAGCAGCTCCAGGACAGGGCAGGAGACCCAGTACTTC. This sequence encodes CASSSRTGQETQYF.

The V call is TRBV7-9, the J call TRBJ1-5; TRBD1 agrees at 7 bases. The J segment lost 7 bases and the V segment lost 4 bases, leaving 4 bases of the junction unmatched. Per the germline V gene, CDR1 is SEHNR and CDR2 is FQNEAQ (reference sequence). The CDR3 has 13 residues. CDR3 loop: CASSYTGDQPQHF. The CDR3 DNA reads as TGTGCCAGCAGCTATACAGGGGACCAGCCCCAGCATTTT.

The chain has TRBV11-2 and TRBJ2-2; D gene ambiguous. CDR1 SGHAT and CDR2 FQNNGV come from the germline V gene. The CDR3 extends over 15 amino acids. Trimming took 0 bases from V and 1 from J, leaving 6 bases between them. The DNA of the CDR3 is TGTGCCAGCAGCTTAGAACTGCTGAACACCGGGGAGCTGTTTTTT. Translated: CASSLELLNTGELFF.

The chain couples TRBV9 to TRBJ2-5; the D gene is possibly TRBD1 (6 bases). This CDR3 has 13 residues. With 2 bases removed from V and 3 bases from J, the gap between germline ends came to 8 bases. In germline, CDR1 is SGDLS, CDR2 YYNGEE. CDR3 region: CASSVRQEETQYF. The CDR3 coding sequence is TGTGCCAGCAGCGTCCGACAGGAAGAGACCCAGTACTTC.

This sequence joins TRBV14 and TRBJ1-1; D gene unclear. V was shortened by 4 bases and J by 8 bases, with 11 bases between the two germline ends. Germline values: CDR1 SGHDN, CDR2 FVKESK. The length of the CDR3 is 12 residues. CDR3 in amino acids: CASSPSRREAFF. The CDR3 DNA reads as TGTGCCAGCAGCCCGTCCAGGAGGGAAGCTTTCTTT.

This chain connects TRBV25-1 to TRBJ2-2; possibly TRBD2 for D (6 bases). V lost 3 bases to trimming and J lost 5 bases, with 16 bases between them. This CDR3 spans 16 amino acids. In germline, CDR1 is MGHDK, CDR2 SYGVNS. The CDR3 bases are TGTGCCAGCAGTGAGGTCCCGGAGGGGAGAACCGGGGAGCTGTTTTTT. Translating it yields CASSEVPEGRTGELFF.

The genes are TRBV7-9 and TRBJ2-1, with 7 bases lining up with TRBD1. The germline CDR1 and CDR2 sequences are SEHNR and FQNEAQ (reference sequence). With 5 bases clipped from V and 1 base from J, the junction kept 5 bases outside the gene matches. The CDR3 loop spans 15 amino acids. CDR3 DNA sequence: TGTGCCAGCAGCCCCAGGGACAGATCCTACAATGAGCAGTTCTTC. Translation gives CASSPRDRSYNEQFF.

The chain carries TRBV28 and TRBJ1-4; 12 bases align to TRBD1. CDR3 length equals 15 residues. V shed 6 bases and J 7 bases; nucleotides not matched to a gene: 6. CDR1 is MDHEN, CDR2 SYDVKM, per germline. CDR3 loop: CASSGGQGAGEKLFF. The CDR3 nucleotides read TGTGCCAGCAGCGGGGGACAGGGGGCGGGTGAAAAACTGTTTTTT.

The chain joins TRBV7-2 to TRBJ2-3; 7 bases match TRBD2. CDR1 is SGHTA, CDR2 FQGNSA, per germline. The V and J ends lost 1 base and 7 bases, in that order; junction bases with no gene match: 11. The CDR3 is made up of 16 amino acids. The CDR3 here is CASSLGGASGVYTQYF. In DNA, the CDR3 is TGTGCCAGCAGCTTAGGAGGAGCTAGCGGCGTATATACGCAGTATTTT.

There are a few counts of this clone. The CDR3 loop is CATARAEAYEQYF. The CDR3 bases are TGCGCCACCGCACGGGCGGAGGCCTACGAGCAGTACTTC. The chain employs TRBV5-1 and TRBJ2-7; D is possibly TRBD2 (5 bases). This CDR3 spans 13 amino acids. The germline V gene has CDR1 SGHRS and CDR2 YFSETQ. V lost 9 bases to trimming and J lost 2 bases, with 15 bases between them.